A selection of T cell receptor beta chains follows, all from one sample in a study of type 1 regulatory T cells. Their antigens remain unidentified. In TCRdb, the reads were re-called with MiXCR into one record per CDR3 protein. The sample records about 67,000 distinct CDR3 sequences, roughly half being singletons. Sequencing was done on a sample of cultured non-Tr1 T cells, either the whole culture or a sorted T cell fraction (not recorded which). Every receptor here comes from a human donor in good health. CDR3s include the opening cysteine and the closing phenylalanine or tryptophan. Fields, in order: V gene, D gene, clone size, J gene, CDR3 DNA, CDR3 protein. The D gene is left open where the match is weak. For some rows the clone size is stated as once, few or many, or as a class when expanded; others skip it.

TRBV3-1	-	-	TRBJ2-7	TGTGCCAGCAGAGGACAGCGCTACGAGCAGTACTTC	CASRGQRYEQYF
TRBV16	TRBD1	-	TRBJ1-2	TGTGCCAGCAGCTCTGACAGGGCGCATGGCTACACCTTC	CASSSDRAHGYTF
TRBV6-6	-	-	TRBJ1-1	TGTGCCAGCAGCAAAAGGGGGATCAGGGACACTGAAGCTTTCTTT	CASSKRGIRDTEAFF
TRBV4-3	-	many	TRBJ2-7	TGCGCCAGCAGCCAAGATGCGGTCAGTACCACATCCTACGAGCAGTACTTC	CASSQDAVSTTSYEQYF
TRBV12-3/TRBV12-4	-	few	TRBJ1-5	TGTGCCAGCAGCAACGCCGGGACGATCGACAATCAGCCCCAGCATTTT	CASSNAGTIDNQPQHF
TRBV18	-	-	TRBJ1-1	TGTGCCAGCTCACCACCATCATCGGTTGAAGCTTTCTTT	CASSPPSSVEAFF
TRBV7-2	-	-	TRBJ2-5	TGTGCCAGCCAAAATAGGGAGACCCAGTACTTC	CASQNRETQYF
TRBV6-5	-	few	TRBJ2-7	TGTGCCAGCAGCCGAAACGGGGGACCAGAGTACGAGCAGTACTTC	CASSRNGGPEYEQYF
TRBV5-5	-	-	TRBJ2-2	TGTGCCAGCAGCTTTGGACAAAATAGTGGGGAGCTGTTTTTT	CASSFGQNSGELFF
TRBV2	-	once	TRBJ1-5	TGTGCCAGCAGTGCAATCAATCAGCCCCAGCATTTT	CASSAINQPQHF
TRBV5-5	-	-	TRBJ1-2	TGTGCCAGCAACGGGTATAACGACGGCTACACCTTC	CASNGYNDGYTF
TRBV20-1	-	few	TRBJ1-4	TGCAGTGCCTCGGAACAGGATAATGAAAAACTGTTTTTT	CSASEQDNEKLFF
TRBV15	-	-	TRBJ2-7	TGTGCCACCAGCCCAGGACTGATCTCCTACGAGCAGTACTTC	CATSPGLISYEQYF
TRBV20-1	TRBD2	many	TRBJ2-7	TGCAGTGCTAATCCCCTAGCGGGGGGGGGTGAGCAGTACTTC	CSANPLAGGGEQYF
TRBV7-2	TRBD1	few	TRBJ2-2	TGTGCCAGCAGCCCACCGGGACAGGGTAACACCGGGGAGCTGTTTTTT	CASSPPGQGNTGELFF
TRBV20-1	-	-	TRBJ2-7	TGCAGTGCTAGAGACACGACAGGATGGCCGACTGGTGAGCAGTACTTC	CSARDTTGWPTGEQYF
TRBV18	-	-	TRBJ2-3	TGTGCCAGCTCCCCCGAAACCGGAGATACGCAGTATTTT	CASSPETGDTQYF
TRBV3-1	TRBD1	few	TRBJ1-1	TGTGCCAGCAGCCAAGCCCGGACAGGGGAAGCTTTCTTT	CASSQARTGEAFF
TRBV11-3	-	-	TRBJ2-1	TGTGCCAGCAGCTTTGCCACAGGGTACAATGAGCAGTTCTTC	CASSFATGYNEQFF
TRBV20-1	-	-	TRBJ1-6	TGCAGTGCTAGAGAAGCGAGGGGCCATAATTCACCCCTCCACTTT	CSAREARGHNSPLHF
TRBV9	-	few	TRBJ2-3	TGTGCCAGCAGCGTTTCGGGGGGCCGTCAGGATACGCAGTATTTT	CASSVSGGRQDTQYF
TRBV20-1	-	-	TRBJ2-5	TGCAGTGCTTCGAGAGTCCGAGAGACCCAGTACTTC	CSASRVRETQYF
TRBV2	-	few	TRBJ2-1	TGTGCCAGCAGACCCCAGGGGAATGAGCAGTTCTTC	CASRPQGNEQFF
TRBV27	-	-	TRBJ1-1	TGTGCCAGCAGTTTCTATTTGAACACTGAAGCTTTCTTT	CASSFYLNTEAFF
TRBV2	-	-	TRBJ2-3	TGTGCCAGCAGTGCTATTATTTCCGGTACGCAGTATTTT	CASSAIISGTQYF
TRBV7-9	-	-	TRBJ1-1	TGTGCCAGCAGCTTAGTAGGGTTCGGCACTGAAGCTTTCTTT	CASSLVGFGTEAFF
TRBV10-3	TRBD2	few	TRBJ2-7	TGTGCCATCAGTGAGTCACTAGCGGGGGTTACCTACGAGCAGTACTTC	CAISESLAGVTYEQYF
TRBV6-6	-	few	TRBJ2-7	TGTGCCAGCAGCTTCCAGTATTCGGCCTACGAGCAGTACTTC	CASSFQYSAYEQYF
TRBV30	-	-	TRBJ1-3	TGTGCCTGGAGTCGGGGGGATGCCGGAAACACCATATATTTT	CAWSRGDAGNTIYF
TRBV15	TRBD1	-	TRBJ2-1	TGTGCCACCAGCAGGGCAGGACAGGGTTATAATGAGCAGTTCTTC	CATSRAGQGYNEQFF
TRBV27	TRBD2	-	TRBJ2-3	TGTGCCAGCAGAAAAGCGGGGGGGACCGTCGCAGATACGCAGTATTTT	CASRKAGGTVADTQYF
TRBV20-1	-	-	TRBJ1-5	TGCAGTGCTGCCACGAAGATAGACAATCAGCCCCAGCATTTT	CSAATKIDNQPQHF
TRBV7-2	-	medium-sized	TRBJ2-3	TGTGCCAGCAGCTCCGACGGGATGCGGTACACAGATACGCAGTATTTT	CASSSDGMRYTDTQYF
TRBV7-9	-	once	TRBJ1-2	TGTGCCAGCAGCAATAGTAGGGTATCCTTTAGCCGGGGCTACACCTTC	CASSNSRVSFSRGYTF
TRBV4-1	-	-	TRBJ1-1	TGCGCCAGCAGCCAAGTATGGGTGAGGGAAGGCACTGAAGCTTTCTTT	CASSQVWVREGTEAFF